This T cell receptor (beta chain) was recorded in a study of blood T cell repertoires in COVID-19. In the study overall: T cells, B-cell-depleted T cells, or PBMCs supplied cDNA or gDNA.

Sequencing used immunoSEQ multiplex PCR; TCRdb keeps in-frame clones, though not all of them. The sample carries 400,000 to 550,000 clones, about 90% recorded once. Germline assignment: CDR1 KGHSH and CDR2 LQKENI. Trimming pared 2 bases from V and 0 bases from J, leaving 7 bases between. The CDR3 runs 15 residues. Living in 24 US areas, the participants were between roughly 18 and 89 years of age. Cohorts were determined from participant-reported clinical history. The chain employs TRBV18 and TRBJ1-4; the D is unclear. The sample consisted of PBMCs or T cells enriched from blood (not recorded which). This clonotype was obtained from a woman aged 18-30 years with acute COVID-19. CDR3 DNA sequence: TGTGCCAGCTCACCAATAGTCTCAACTAATGAAAAACTGTTTTTT. Protein sequence: CASSPIVSTNEKLFF. Full variable domain (missing parts from reference TRBV18 and TRBJ1-4): NAGVMQNPRHLVRRRGQEARLRCSPMKGHSHVYWYRQLPEEGLKFMVYLQKENIIDESGMPKERFSAEFPKEGPSILRIQQVVRGDSAAYFCASSPIVSTNEKLFFGSGTQLSVL.